The present T cell receptor (beta chain) was sequenced within a study of breast tumors, draining lymph nodes, adjacent tissues (dated by TCRdb to about 2016). Concerning the study at large: The study compared TCR beta repertoires across tumor, adjacent nontumor tissue and axillary lymph nodes from breast cancer patients. The study aimed to assess the relationships and possible T-cell exchange between tumor, surrounding tissue and draining lymph node repertoires in human breast cancer.

This clonotype has at least ten counts. There is no known antigen for this receptor. Base-call qualities are not available, and no considerably larger clone is one nucleotide away. The instrument was an Illumina HiSeq 2000. TCR beta chain libraries were generated through multiplex PCR amplification. The amplified TCR beta chain products were analyzed by high-throughput sequencing. TCRdb ran its own pipeline on the public reads, namely fastp trimming at Q25 and MiXCR clone calling, and kept in-frame beta chains. CDR3 protein duplicates are merged, each entry listing the most common genes and DNA. A total of 290,000 or so distinct CDR3 sequences appear in this sample, around 30% of them only once. The top ten constitute about 1% of the sample. CDR1 and CDR2, looked up from the germline V gene (reference sequence), are DFQATT and SNEGSKA. From the cysteine up to the phenylalanine, the CDR3 has a length of 15 residues. Only CDR3 DNA is held: 45 bases, read in frame from base 1. The V end gives up 6 bases and the J end 4 bases, leaving 10 bases in the junction not matched to a gene.

The study at large found these results: T-cell repertoire diversity in tumors was found to be lower than in lymph nodes but higher than in nontumor tissue, and preferential V and J gene usage was observed. The similarity between tumor and nontumor tissue repertoires was significantly greater in luminal-like breast cancer than in basal-like breast cancer. The conclusion that tumor T cells originate in lymph nodes was presented as consistent with a hypothesis rather than as directly demonstrated. A scenario in which most tumor T cells derive from the lymph node and then expand within tumor tissue was judged to be consistent with the data.

Lymph node samples came from the axillary draining lymph nodes of breast cancer patients. The TCR originated in a female donor with breast cancer. Some clones in this sample may be carry-over from other donors' samples. The chain was built from TRBV20-1 and TRBJ2-5; a stretch of 11 junction bases matches TRBD2. The specimen was axillary lymph node tissue. The CDR3 in this case is CSANPGTSGGETQYF. The DNA sequence is TGCAGTGCGAATCCCGGGACTAGCGGTGGAGAGACCCAGTACTTC.